This TCR beta chain originates from a study of cytomegalovirus exposure and HLA in healthy donors. Study-level points and caveats: Reports indicated that the classifier achieved high specificity and sensitivity in diagnosing cytomegalovirus status. CMV serostatus was the only recorded immune exposure for donors.

On this clone: What it binds is not known.

With 60 Vbeta and 13 Jbeta primers, the PCR was carried out. TCRdb's table, derived via immunoSEQ multiplex PCR, lists solely in-frame clones and lacks some. The repertoire has over 100,000 clones, 65% to 75% of them found once; the top ten carry 4% to 5.5%. This CDR3 has 15 residues. V dropped 5 bases and J dropped 5 bases, with 18 bases sitting between them. Per the germline V gene, CDR1 is SEHNR and CDR2 is FQNEAQ (reference sequence). V usage is TRBV7-9 and J usage is TRBJ2-5; TRBD1 is a possible D gene (5 bases). The sequenced sample was PBMCs. The clonotype comes from a young man in good health and CMV-seropositive. CDR3 residues: CASSHTTQGLETQYF. The CDR3 DNA reads as TGTGCCAGCAGCCACACTACGCAGGGATTGGAGACCCAGTACTTC.